These 29 T cell receptor beta chains came from one sample sequenced in a study of human T cells and chemical hapten exposure. TCRdb called the RACE reads again in MiXCR, with one record for every CDR3 protein. Among roughly 180,000 distinct CDR3 sequences, approximately 15% were seen once, and the ten largest hold 1.7%. Stated time point: patch test 1, 2 weeks after DPC sensitization. Treatment noted: therapeutic diphenylcyclopropenone sensitization with weekly scalp DPC. The material sequenced was whole blood, taken in connection with sensitization to the hapten diphenylcyclopropenone (DPC). The receptor set was obtained from a woman younger than 45 with alopecia areata. Some clones in this sample may be carry-over from other donors' samples.

This clonotype was detected only a few times. The CDR3 region is CSARVRSGLNEQFF. CDR3 nucleotides: TGCAGTGCTAGAGTTCGAAGCGGGCTCAATGAGCAGTTCTTC. The chain is built from TRBV20-1 and TRBJ2-1; TRBD2 is a possible D gene (6 bases). Trimming took 1 base from V and 6 from J, leaving 13 bases between them. The length of the CDR3 is 14 residues. Germline assignment: CDR1 DFQATT and CDR2 SNEGSKA (reference sequence).

V is TRBV20-1 and J is TRBJ1-1; possibly TRBD1 for D (5 bases). This CDR3 is 12 amino acids long. The ends were cut back, 4 bases at V and 10 bases at J, with 16 bases in the middle. Germline V lookup: CDR1 DFQATT, CDR2 SNEGSKA (reference sequence). CDR3 bases: TGCAGTGCTACACAAATCGGGGACTCAGCTTTCTTT. It is translated as CSATQIGDSAFF.

This clonotype was counted at least ten times. The rearrangement joins TRBV6-2 or TRBV6-3 to TRBJ2-1, with D perhaps assigned TRBD1 or TRBD2 (5 bases each). The CDR3 extends over 18 amino acids. Germline values: CDR1 MNHEY, CDR2 SVGEGT. V was trimmed by 2 bases and J by 1 base, leaving 18 bases between them. The CDR3 here is CASSYGRDHLSSYNEQFF. The CDR3 DNA follows: TGTGCCAGCAGTTACGGTCGGGACCATCTTTCTTCCTACAATGAGCAGTTCTTC.

The chain has TRBV5-5 and TRBJ1-6, with D possibly matching TRBD1 (6 bases). Trimming pared 7 bases from V and 7 bases from J, leaving 15 bases between. Germline assignment: CDR1 SGHKS and CDR2 YYEKEE (reference sequence). The CDR3 contains 14 residues. The CDR3 sequence: CASGQQLWNSPLHF. The CDR3, as DNA: TGTGCCAGCGGACAGCAACTATGGAATTCACCCCTCCACTTT. The full variable domain, its missing parts supplied by reference TRBV5-5 and TRBJ1-6, is DAGVTQSPTHLIKTRGQQVTLRCSPISGHKSVSWYQQVLGQGPQFIFQYYEKEERGRGNFPDRFSARQFPNYSSELNVNALLLGDSALYLCASGQQLWNSPLHFGNGTRLTVT.

V gene TRBV5-5 combines with J gene TRBJ1-6, with unresolved D. The CDR3 length is 16 residues. V lost 0 bases and J 0 bases, leaving 7 bases between the germline ends. The germline gives CDR1 SGHKS, CDR2 YYEKEE (reference sequence). CDR3 in amino acids: CASSLVASSYNSPLHF. DNA of the CDR3: TGTGCCAGCAGCTTGGTGGCGAGCTCCTATAATTCACCCCTCCACTTT. Full variable domain (missing parts from reference TRBV5-5 and TRBJ1-6): DAGVTQSPTHLIKTRGQQVTLRCSPISGHKSVSWYQQVLGQGPQFIFQYYEKEERGRGNFPDRFSARQFPNYSSELNVNALLLGDSALYLCASSLVASSYNSPLHFGNGTRLTVT.

This clonotype was counted a few times. The chain couples TRBV3-1 to TRBJ2-5; D possibly matches TRBD1 or TRBD2 (6 bases each). Germline CDR1 LGHDT, CDR2 YNNKEL (reference sequence). CDR3 length: 14 residues. V gave up 1 base and J gave up 7 bases, with 13 bases separating them. CDR3 region: CASSQVGGQGTQYF. The CDR3 coding sequence is TGTGCCAGCAGCCAAGTCGGGGGCCAGGGGACCCAGTACTTC.

This clonotype has a count of ten or more. The chain recombines TRBV2 with TRBJ2-3; D is perhaps TRBD2 (5 bases). Germline V gives CDR1 SNHLY, CDR2 FYNNEI. CDR3 size: 15 residues. With 6 bases removed from V and 3 bases from J, the gap between germline ends came to 16 bases. The CDR3: CASRVQRRPTDTQYF. The DNA for the CDR3 is TGTGCCAGCAGAGTCCAGAGGAGGCCGACAGATACGCAGTATTTT. Full variable domain (remainder filled in from reference TRBV2 and TRBJ2-3): EPEVTQTPSHQVTQMGQEVILRCVPISNHLYFYWYRQILGQKVEFLVSFYNNEISEKSEIFDDQFSVERPDGSNFTLKIRSTKLEDSAMYFCASRVQRRPTDTQYFGPGTRLTVL.

This clonotype has only a few counts. The chain employs TRBV19 and TRBJ2-1; 10 bases are a match to TRBD2. Trimming took 3 bases from V and 8 from J; bases not matched to a gene: 7. In germline, CDR1 is LNHDA, CDR2 SQIVND (reference sequence). This CDR3 comprises 15 residues. In DNA, the CDR3 is TGTGCCAGTAGTATCGGGAGCGGGAGGGTGTATGAGCAGTTCTTC. As protein: CASSIGSGRVYEQFF.

This chain uses TRBV20-1 with TRBJ2-1; 12 positions agree with TRBD2. The junction had 14 bases not matched to a gene; V was cut back by 4 bases and J by 10 bases. CDR1 and CDR2 (germline): DFQATT, SNEGSKA (reference sequence). The CDR3 spans 16 residues. The CDR3: CSAIQGGTSGLREQFF. CDR3 DNA sequence: TGCAGTGCTATCCAGGGCGGGACTAGCGGGCTACGGGAGCAGTTCTTC.

On this clonotype: The junction differs from germline at one of its ends, possibly a read error. The gene calls are TRBV20-1 and TRBJ2-3; D gene unclear. Germline assignment: CDR1 DFQATT and CDR2 SNEGSKA (reference sequence). This CDR3 has 14 amino acids. The CDR3 DNA sequence: TGCAGTGCTAGCTTACCACAGATACGCAGTATAGATCGGTTT. Protein product: CSASLPQIRSIDRF.

The chain is built from TRBV9 and TRBJ1-2; TRBD1 aligns across 8 bases. Germline CDR1 and CDR2: SGDLS and YYNGEE. Trimming at V came to 4 bases and at J to 6 bases, leaving 5 bases not matched to a gene. The CDR3 is 13 amino acids. The CDR3 sequence is CASSSTDRDGYTF. The DNA of the CDR3 is TGTGCCAGCAGCTCTACGGACAGGGATGGCTACACCTTC. The variable domain in full, completed from reference TRBV9 and TRBJ1-2, reads DSGVTQTPKHLITATGQRVTLRCSPRSGDLSVYWYQQSLDQGLQFLIQYYNGEERAKGNILERFSAQQFPDLHSELNLSSLELGDSALYFCASSSTDRDGYTFGSGTRLTVV.

This chain uses TRBV19 with TRBJ2-5; D unclear. CDR3 length: 13 amino acids. Trimming pared 4 bases from V and 0 bases from J, leaving 6 bases between. Germline lookup yields CDR1 LNHDA and CDR2 SQIVND (reference sequence). CDR3 DNA: TGTGCCAGTAGTAATAGATACCAAGAGACCCAGTACTTC. This codes for CASSNRYQETQYF.

In this sample, this clonotype turned up many times. The chain is built from TRBV5-1 and TRBJ2-1; TRBD1 matches 7 bases. This CDR3 has 16 residues. Germline V gene sequence: CDR1 SGHRS, CDR2 YFSETQ. The V and J ends lost 4 bases and 0 bases, in that order; junction bases with no gene match: 7. CDR3 sequence reads: CASSIEGDSSYNEQFF. Here the CDR3 DNA reads TGCGCCAGCAGCATTGAGGGGGACAGCTCCTACAATGAGCAGTTCTTC.

This sequence joins TRBV6-6 and TRBJ1-1; tentative D call: TRBD1 (5 bases). Germline V gene sequence: CDR1 MNHNY, CDR2 SVGAGI (reference sequence). Trimming shortened V by 2 bases and J by 1 base, and 14 bases separated the two germline ends. The CDR3 has 16 residues. The CDR3 sequence is CASSYPQRRGNTEAFF. DNA for the CDR3: TGTGCCAGCAGTTACCCCCAGAGGAGGGGGAACACTGAAGCTTTCTTT.

This clonotype occurred many times. The rearrangement links TRBV28 to TRBJ1-4; D not resolved. The length of the CDR3 is 16 residues. V lost 7 bases, J lost 0 bases, and 15 bases lay in between. Germline-derived CDR1 and CDR2 are MDHEN and SYDVKM. The CDR3 coding sequence is TGTGCCAGCAAGGGCAGTTACTATGCAACTAATGAAAAACTGTTTTTT. Its protein product is CASKGSYYATNEKLFF.

This clonotype was counted many times. The V and J genes are TRBV12-3 or TRBV12-4 and TRBJ1-2, with D unresolved. The ends were cut back, 3 bases at V and 8 bases at J, with 10 bases in the middle. The CDR3 contains 12 residues. The DNA of the CDR3 is TGTGCCAGCAGTTTCGAGAGGGCGGGCTACACCTTC. Its translation is CASSFERAGYTF.

The chain links TRBV5-1 to TRBJ1-1; possible D gene TRBD1, 6 bases. The V end lost 5 bases, the J end lost 0 bases, and 14 bases lay between the germline ends. The CDR3 is 15 amino acids. Per the germline V gene, CDR1 is SGHRS and CDR2 is YFSETQ. This chain's CDR3 is CASRGADIMNTEAFF. CDR3 coding DNA: TGCGCCAGCAGGGGGGCGGACATCATGAACACTGAAGCTTTCTTT.

This clonotype has a count of ten or more. The chain uses TRBV27 and TRBJ1-5, with D possibly TRBD1 on 6 matching bases. Per germline, CDR1 MNHEY and CDR2 SMNVEV (reference sequence). V lost 6 bases, J lost 0 bases, and 21 bases lay in between. The CDR3 length is 18 residues. The CDR3 region has the DNA TGTGCCAGCAGCCCCACGGCAGGGGCAATCTATAGCAATCAGCCCCAGCATTTT. Translating gives CASSPTAGAIYSNQPQHF.

With regard to this clonotype: A much larger clone is a single base away; this may be a read error. The J gene is TRBJ1-4, the V gene TRBV12-3 or TRBV12-4; 9 bases fit TRBD1. CDR3 length: 14 residues. CDR3 bases: TGTGCCAGCAGCTCGACAGGGGGAGAGGAAAAACTGTTATTT. Encoded protein: CASSSTGGEEKLLF.

This clonotype was seen a handful of times. The CDR3, as DNA: TGCAGTGCCGCTGGACTAGCGGGAGGCGAGCAGTACTTC. Protein sequence: CSAAGLAGGEQYF. This sequence joins TRBV20-1 and TRBJ2-7, with 14 bases that match TRBD2. Germline CDR1 reads DFQATT; CDR2 reads SNEGSKA (reference sequence). The CDR3 totals 13 residues. Trimming cost V 6 bases and J 6 bases; bases outside gene matches: 4.

This sequence joins TRBV7-9 and TRBJ2-1; 8 nucleotides agree with TRBD2. After removal of 2 bases from V and 4 bases from J, the junction contained 7 bases not matched to a gene. CDR3 length: 16 amino acids. The germline V gene has CDR1 SEHNR and CDR2 FQNEAQ (reference sequence). CDR3 protein: CASSLSTGTRYNEQFF. The CDR3 DNA sequence: TGTGCCAGCAGCTTAAGTACCGGGACTAGATACAATGAGCAGTTCTTC.

This clonotype has just a few counts. The chain has TRBV10-1 and TRBJ2-5, with D tentatively TRBD2 (5 bases). The CDR3 totals 13 residues. V shed 2 bases and J shed 9 bases, with 13 bases lying between them. Germline V CDR1 and CDR2: WNHNN, SYGVQD (reference sequence). This chain's CDR3 is CASSEGGAEAQYF. CDR3 in DNA: TGCGCCAGCAGTGAGGGAGGCGCGGAGGCCCAGTACTTC.

The chain employs TRBV9 and TRBJ1-5; D may be TRBD1 (5 bases). The germline V and J ends were trimmed by 5 bases and 6 bases, with 12 bases remaining between them. Germline loops: CDR1 SGDLS, CDR2 YYNGEE. The CDR3 consists of 13 residues. CDR3 protein: CASSAGTSQPQHF. CDR3 bases: TGTGCCAGCAGTGCAGGGACGAGTCAGCCCCAGCATTTT.

This clonotype was detected only a few times. For the CDR3, the DNA is TGTGCCAGCAGCTTAGGGCGCCGAACTAACTATGGCTACACCTTC. Amino acids: CASSLGRRTNYGYTF. The rearrangement links TRBV13 to TRBJ1-2, with D unresolved. The V end was cut by 0 bases, the J end by 0 bases, with 8 bases between. CDR1 and CDR2 from the germline V gene are PRHDT and FYEKMQ (reference sequence). There are 15 residues in the CDR3.

This clonotype has only a few counts. The rearrangement joins TRBV29-1 to TRBJ2-1; 12 nucleotides align to TRBD2. Germline-derived CDR1 and CDR2 are SQVTM and ANQGSEA. The trim removed 7 bases at V and 8 bases at J, leaving 9 bases unmatched. This CDR3 is built from 14 residues. The CDR3 nucleotides read TGCAGCGCCCCCACTAGCGGGAGGTTGGATGAGCAGTTCTTC. Amino acid sequence: CSAPTSGRLDEQFF.

CDR3 coding DNA: TGCAGTGCTAGAGACGCTAGCGGGGTTCACAATGAGCAGTTCTTC. Translation: CSARDASGVHNEQFF. The V call is TRBV20-1, the J call TRBJ2-1, with 9 bases lining up with TRBD2. This CDR3 region has 15 residues. CDR1 and CDR2 (germline): DFQATT, SNEGSKA (reference sequence). V was clipped by 0 bases and J by 5 bases; unmatched bases: 5.

This clonotype was recorded a few times. The gene calls are TRBV11-2 and TRBJ2-1; 8 bases align to TRBD2. This CDR3 has 17 amino acids. Germline V CDR1 and CDR2: SGHAT, FQNNGV. The V and J ends lost 1 base and 6 bases, in that order; junction bases with no gene match: 11. CDR3 bases: TGTGCCAGCAGCTTAGGTTACCGCGGGAGGAGGAGCAATGAGCAGTTCTTC. Amino acids: CASSLGYRGRRSNEQFF.

This clonotype came up many times. The V gene is TRBV7-2, the J gene TRBJ2-3; D is possibly TRBD2 (6 bases). This CDR3 has 17 amino acids. CDR1 and CDR2 from the germline V gene are SGHTA and FQGNSA. V was trimmed by 5 bases and J by 0 bases, leaving 18 bases between them. The DNA of the CDR3 is TGTGCCAGCAGCCGGACTATACTAGACTCTAGCACAGATACGCAGTATTTT. Translating it yields CASSRTILDSSTDTQYF.

This clonotype turned up a few times. The chain has TRBV28 and TRBJ2-7, with D possibly TRBD1 on 5 matching bases. Germline CDR1 is MDHEN and CDR2 is SYDVKM. The CDR3 extends over 15 amino acids. The ends were cut back, 2 bases at V and 1 base at J, with 12 bases in the middle. This CDR3 reads CASSLTTVTSYEQYF. CDR3 coding DNA: TGTGCCAGCAGTTTAACGACAGTTACTTCCTACGAGCAGTACTTC. The whole variable domain, remainder taken from reference TRBV28 and TRBJ2-7, is DVKVTQSSRYLVKRTGEKVFLECVQDMDHENMFWYRQDPGLGLRLIYFSYDVKMKEKGDIPEGYSVSREKKERFSLILESASTNQTSMYLCASSLTTVTSYEQYFGPGTRLTVT.